The 2 T cell receptor beta chains presented below share a single source sample, sequenced in a study of T cell responses to AZD1222 COVID-19 vaccine. The protocol was immunoSEQ multiplex PCR, while the TCRdb copy is restricted to in-frame clones and leaves out a portion. The profile shows more than 85,000 clones, roughly 80% of them singletons. The sequencing here drew on peripheral blood, taken on day 0 of AZD1222 vaccination. Source of these receptors: an adult in good health.

The rearrangement joins TRBV5-1 to TRBJ1-1; no reliable D call. The CDR3 consists of 13 residues. V was cut by 4 bases and J by 1 base, with 8 bases left in between. CDR1 is SGHRS and CDR2 is YFSETQ in the germline V gene. CDR3 DNA sequence: TGCGCCAGCAGCGAACGGGGGAACACTGAAGCTTTCTTT. This sequence encodes CASSERGNTEAFF.

This chain uses TRBV2 with TRBJ1-5; TRBD1 agrees at 7 bases. This CDR3 is built from 14 residues. J gave up 5 bases and V 8 bases, and 9 bases lay outside the gene matches. Germline loops: CDR1 SNHLY, CDR2 FYNNEI. The CDR3 sequence is CASAPRGRDQPQHF. The CDR3 nucleotides are TGTGCCAGCGCACCTAGGGGGCGGGATCAGCCCCAGCATTTT.